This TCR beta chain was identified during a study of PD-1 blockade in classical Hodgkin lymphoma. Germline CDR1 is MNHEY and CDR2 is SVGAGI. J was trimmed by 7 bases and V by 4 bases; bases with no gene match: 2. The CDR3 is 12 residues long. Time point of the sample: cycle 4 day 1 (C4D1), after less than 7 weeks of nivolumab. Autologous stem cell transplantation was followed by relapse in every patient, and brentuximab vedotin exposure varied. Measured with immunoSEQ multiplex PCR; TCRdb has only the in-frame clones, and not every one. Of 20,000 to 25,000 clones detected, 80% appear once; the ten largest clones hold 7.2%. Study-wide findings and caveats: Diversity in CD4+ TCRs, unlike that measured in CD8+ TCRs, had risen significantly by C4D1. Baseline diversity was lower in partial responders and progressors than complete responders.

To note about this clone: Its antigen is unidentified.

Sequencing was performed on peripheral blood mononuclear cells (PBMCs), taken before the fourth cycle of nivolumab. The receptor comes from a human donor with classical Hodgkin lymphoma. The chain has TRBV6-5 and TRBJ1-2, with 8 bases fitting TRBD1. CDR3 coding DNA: TGTGCCAGCAGTTTGACAGGGGTTGGCTACACCTTC. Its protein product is CASSLTGVGYTF.